The T cell receptor beta chain under discussion was sequenced for a study of monozygotic twins with inflammatory bowel disease. TCRdb reprocessed the 5' RACE reads, with one entry per CDR3 protein and no DNA. The sample includes more than 300,000 distinct CDR3 sequences. As to this clonotype: The antigen is not known.

Study conclusions and caveats: Patients received differing immunosuppressive treatments, which may have added variability to their repertoires. TCRbeta inverse Simpson diversity was decreased in IBD patients versus healthy co-twins. Clonotypes shared with others were fewer in IBD patients than in healthy twins, especially with disease activity.

The source is a human donor with ulcerative colitis or Crohn's disease, or a healthy co-twin of an affected twin (not recorded which). What was sequenced was blood.

CDR3 region: CASSSPPVETQYF. The rearrangement uses TRBV5-1 and TRBJ2-5; TCRdb's D call of TRBD2 is untestable without DNA. The CDR3 extends over 13 amino acids. Germline V gene data show CDR1 as SGHRS and CDR2 as YFSETQ.